Listed below are T cell receptor beta chains from one sample, sequenced in a study of blood T cell repertoires in COVID-19. Clones were sequenced by immunoSEQ multiplex PCR, and TCRdb holds only the in-frame ones, with some missing. The table shows more than 85,000 clones, with roughly 85% occurring only once. Sequencing was performed on peripheral blood. These TCRs come from a man aged 65 to 85 with acute or convalescent COVID-19. Both conserved end residues are part of each CDR3. The order of the fields is J gene, V gene, clone size, D gene, CDR3 DNA, CDR3 protein. The D gene is left open where the match is weak. Part of the rows lack a size; the others show once, few, many or a class for expanded clones.

j_call: TRBJ2-3; v_call: TRBV18; clone_size: -; d_call: TRBD1; cdr3_nt: TGTGCCAGCTCACGGACAGGGGAAGGTACAGATACGCAGTATTTT; cdr3_aa: CASSRTGEGTDTQYF
j_call: TRBJ2-3; v_call: TRBV2; clone_size: -; d_call: TRBD1; cdr3_nt: TGTGCCAGCAGGGGACAGGATGGCACAGATACGCAGTATTTT; cdr3_aa: CASRGQDGTDTQYF
j_call: TRBJ1-1; v_call: TRBV9; clone_size: once; d_call: -; cdr3_nt: TGTGCCAGCAGTAGGCACAGGCCTTCCATGAACACTGAAGCTTTCTTT; cdr3_aa: CASSRHRPSMNTEAFF
j_call: TRBJ1-2; v_call: TRBV2; clone_size: -; d_call: -; cdr3_nt: TGTGCCAGCAGTGACCGTTATGGCTACACCTTC; cdr3_aa: CASSDRYGYTF
j_call: TRBJ2-3; v_call: TRBV14; clone_size: -; d_call: -; cdr3_nt: TGTGCCAGCAGCCAAGAGAGGGGGACAAGGACAGATACGCAGTATTTT; cdr3_aa: CASSQERGTRTDTQYF
j_call: TRBJ1-1; v_call: TRBV19; clone_size: once; d_call: -; cdr3_nt: TGTGCCAGTAGTATGGGCCCCGAGGGAGGTGAAGCTTTCTTT; cdr3_aa: CASSMGPEGGEAFF
j_call: TRBJ1-5; v_call: TRBV6-5; clone_size: -; d_call: -; cdr3_nt: TGTGCCAGCAGTATTTCAGGCAATCAGCCCCAGCATTTT; cdr3_aa: CASSISGNQPQHF
j_call: TRBJ2-7; v_call: TRBV2; clone_size: -; d_call: -; cdr3_nt: TGTGCCAGCAAGGTGGGGCCCTACGAGCAGTACTTC; cdr3_aa: CASKVGPYEQYF
j_call: TRBJ1-6; v_call: TRBV27; clone_size: -; d_call: TRBD1; cdr3_nt: TGTGCCAGCAGCGGGACAGGGGCCTCCTATAATTCACCCCTCCACTTT; cdr3_aa: CASSGTGASYNSPLHF
j_call: TRBJ1-6; v_call: TRBV6-5; clone_size: -; d_call: TRBD1; cdr3_nt: TGTGCCAGCAGACTCGACAGGGGGCTTTCACCCCTCCACTTT; cdr3_aa: CASRLDRGLSPLHF
j_call: TRBJ2-7; v_call: TRBV19; clone_size: -; d_call: -; cdr3_nt: TGTGCCAGTAGTATTGCACAGGGACGAAACGAGCAGTACTTC; cdr3_aa: CASSIAQGRNEQYF
j_call: TRBJ1-1; v_call: TRBV5-1; clone_size: once; d_call: TRBD1; cdr3_nt: TGCGCCAGCAGCTTGGTCCGAGACAGGGACACTGAAGCTTTCTTT; cdr3_aa: CASSLVRDRDTEAFF
j_call: TRBJ2-1; v_call: TRBV7-2; clone_size: -; d_call: -; cdr3_nt: TGTGCCAGCAGCCCCCGATCGGGGGTTGGTAATGAGCAGTTCTTC; cdr3_aa: CASSPRSGVGNEQFF
j_call: TRBJ2-1; v_call: TRBV7-9; clone_size: -; d_call: TRBD1; cdr3_nt: TGTGCCAGCAGCCCTGGACAGGGTCGTTACAATGAGCAGTTCTTC; cdr3_aa: CASSPGQGRYNEQFF
j_call: TRBJ2-7; v_call: TRBV19; clone_size: -; d_call: TRBD1; cdr3_nt: TGTGCCAGTAGTCTATCAGACAGGGGGCTATCCTACGAGCAGTACTTC; cdr3_aa: CASSLSDRGLSYEQYF
j_call: TRBJ2-5; v_call: TRBV7-3; clone_size: once; d_call: TRBD2; cdr3_nt: TGTGCCAGCAGCCTGGGACTAGCGGGGGAGGAGGAGACCCAGTACTTC; cdr3_aa: CASSLGLAGEEETQYF
j_call: TRBJ2-3; v_call: TRBV11-2; clone_size: -; d_call: TRBD2; cdr3_nt: TGTGCCAGCAGCTTAAGCGGGGGGGCAGTAGATACGCAGTATTTT; cdr3_aa: CASSLSGGAVDTQYF
j_call: TRBJ1-6; v_call: TRBV5-5; clone_size: -; d_call: -; cdr3_nt: TGTGCCAGCAGTCTCCAGGGAAGTTCCTATAATTCACCCCTCCACTTT; cdr3_aa: CASSLQGSSYNSPLHF
j_call: TRBJ2-5; v_call: TRBV7-9; clone_size: -; d_call: -; cdr3_nt: TGTGCCAGCAGCCCCAACCTACAGGACCAAGAGACCCAGTACTTC; cdr3_aa: CASSPNLQDQETQYF
j_call: TRBJ2-5; v_call: TRBV5-1; clone_size: -; d_call: -; cdr3_nt: TGCGCCAGCAACCCTGACAGGACACAAGAGACCCAGTACTTC; cdr3_aa: CASNPDRTQETQYF
j_call: TRBJ2-3; v_call: TRBV5-6; clone_size: -; d_call: TRBD1; cdr3_nt: TGTGCCAGCAGCTTGCCGTCCATGGACAGGATGAAGTATTTT; cdr3_aa: CASSLPSMDRMKYF
j_call: TRBJ1-1; v_call: TRBV30; clone_size: -; d_call: TRBD1; cdr3_nt: TGTGCCTGGAGTGCCGGGACAGGGCATGCTGAAGCTTTCTTT; cdr3_aa: CAWSAGTGHAEAFF
j_call: TRBJ2-5; v_call: TRBV19; clone_size: -; d_call: TRBD2; cdr3_nt: TGTGCCAGTAGTCCGGGAGGTGCAGAGACCCAGTACTTC; cdr3_aa: CASSPGGAETQYF
j_call: TRBJ1-5; v_call: TRBV28; clone_size: -; d_call: -; cdr3_nt: TGTGCCAGCAGGGGGGCGAATAGCAATCAGCCCCAGCATTTT; cdr3_aa: CASRGANSNQPQHF
j_call: TRBJ1-2; v_call: TRBV28; clone_size: -; d_call: TRBD1; cdr3_nt: TGTGCCAGCAGCACATCCTACAGGGGGCAGGGCTACACCTTC; cdr3_aa: CASSTSYRGQGYTF
j_call: TRBJ2-1; v_call: TRBV5-5; clone_size: -; d_call: TRBD2; cdr3_nt: TGTGCCAGCAGCTATCCCCCTAGCGGGGGGGTCAATGAGCAGTTCTTC; cdr3_aa: CASSYPPSGGVNEQFF
j_call: TRBJ2-5; v_call: TRBV3-1/TRBV3-2; clone_size: -; d_call: TRBD1; cdr3_nt: TGTGCCAGCAGCTGGAGACAGGGGTGGGAGGAGACCCAGTACTTC; cdr3_aa: CASSWRQGWEETQYF
j_call: TRBJ2-3; v_call: TRBV14; clone_size: -; d_call: TRBD2; cdr3_nt: TGTGCCAGCAGCCTCCCAGGACTAGCGGGGGCCGGCCGCACAGATACGCAGTATTTT; cdr3_aa: CASSLPGLAGAGRTDTQYF
j_call: TRBJ2-7; v_call: TRBV7-8; clone_size: -; d_call: TRBD1; cdr3_nt: TGTGCCAGCAGCTTAGGGACAGGGGCTTACGAGCAGTACTTC; cdr3_aa: CASSLGTGAYEQYF
j_call: TRBJ2-2; v_call: TRBV7-8; clone_size: -; d_call: TRBD2; cdr3_nt: TGTGCCAGCAGCGCCAGCGGGGGGGCCCCCGGGGAGCTGTTTTTT; cdr3_aa: CASSASGGAPGELFF
j_call: TRBJ1-1; v_call: TRBV7-3; clone_size: -; d_call: -; cdr3_nt: TGTGCCAGCAGCTCGGGCAGGGGAATCACTGAAGCTTTCTTT; cdr3_aa: CASSSGRGITEAFF
j_call: TRBJ1-1; v_call: TRBV7-9; clone_size: -; d_call: TRBD1; cdr3_nt: TGTGCCAGCAGCTGGGGACAGGGAAAGACTGAAGCTTTCTTT; cdr3_aa: CASSWGQGKTEAFF
j_call: TRBJ1-1; v_call: TRBV27; clone_size: -; d_call: -; cdr3_nt: TGTGCCAGCAGTTACCTCCCCCCCACAGGGAGTGAAGCTTTCTTT; cdr3_aa: CASSYLPPTGSEAFF
j_call: TRBJ1-2; v_call: TRBV5-4; clone_size: once; d_call: TRBD1; cdr3_nt: TGTGCCAGCAGCTTGGTGGCAGGGGGCTATGGCTACACCTTC; cdr3_aa: CASSLVAGGYGYTF
j_call: TRBJ1-2; v_call: TRBV5-4; clone_size: -; d_call: TRBD1; cdr3_nt: TGTGCCAGCAGTCTTATTGACAGGGGCTATGGCTACACCTTC; cdr3_aa: CASSLIDRGYGYTF
j_call: TRBJ1-4; v_call: TRBV29-1; clone_size: few; d_call: TRBD1; cdr3_nt: TGCAGTTCCCACAGGGGGCATGACAAACTGTTTTTT; cdr3_aa: CSSHRGHDKLFF
j_call: TRBJ2-3; v_call: TRBV27; clone_size: once; d_call: TRBD2; cdr3_nt: TGTGCCAGCAGTTTTGGGACTAGCGACGCAGATACGCAGTATTTT; cdr3_aa: CASSFGTSDADTQYF
j_call: TRBJ2-7; v_call: TRBV7-3; clone_size: -; d_call: TRBD2; cdr3_nt: TGTGCCAGCAGCACCACATGGGAGGGGGAGCAGTACTTC; cdr3_aa: CASSTTWEGEQYF
j_call: TRBJ1-5; v_call: TRBV19; clone_size: -; d_call: -; cdr3_nt: TGTGCCAGTAGTAACAGGGATAGCAATCAGCCCCAGCATTTT; cdr3_aa: CASSNRDSNQPQHF
j_call: TRBJ2-5; v_call: TRBV11-1; clone_size: -; d_call: -; cdr3_nt: TGTGCCAGCAGCTTAGCGTCTGGGGGCTGGGAGACCCAGTACTTC; cdr3_aa: CASSLASGGWETQYF
j_call: TRBJ2-2; v_call: TRBV15; clone_size: -; d_call: -; cdr3_nt: TGTGCCACCAGCCATCCCGAAGAGAAGTTTTCCACCGGGGAGCTGTTTTTT; cdr3_aa: CATSHPEEKFSTGELFF
j_call: TRBJ2-3; v_call: TRBV2; clone_size: -; d_call: -; cdr3_nt: TGTGCCAGCAGTGAAGCAGGGGCGCCTAGCACAGATACGCAGTATTTT; cdr3_aa: CASSEAGAPSTDTQYF
j_call: TRBJ2-2; v_call: TRBV5-1; clone_size: -; d_call: -; cdr3_nt: TGCGCCAGCAGCTTGGGTACAGGGAGCACCGGGGAGCTGTTTTTT; cdr3_aa: CASSLGTGSTGELFF
j_call: TRBJ2-7; v_call: TRBV5-4; clone_size: -; d_call: -; cdr3_nt: TGTGCCAGCAGCTTGGGCAGGTCCTACGAGCAGTACTTC; cdr3_aa: CASSLGRSYEQYF
j_call: TRBJ1-2; v_call: TRBV6-5; clone_size: -; d_call: -; cdr3_nt: TGTGCCAGCAGTCTGGAGACGGAGACAGGTGGCTACACCTTC; cdr3_aa: CASSLETETGGYTF
j_call: TRBJ2-3; v_call: TRBV11-2; clone_size: -; d_call: -; cdr3_nt: TGTGCCAGCAGCTCCTTTTCAGATACGCAGTATTTT; cdr3_aa: CASSSFSDTQYF
j_call: TRBJ2-3; v_call: TRBV5-6; clone_size: -; d_call: TRBD2; cdr3_nt: TGTGCCAGCAGCTCCCGGGCTAGCGGGGGGAACACAGATACGCAGTATTTT; cdr3_aa: CASSSRASGGNTDTQYF
j_call: TRBJ1-6; v_call: TRBV19; clone_size: -; d_call: TRBD1; cdr3_nt: TGTGCCAGTAGTGTTGGAGGGACAGGCCGATATAATTCACCCCTCCACTTT; cdr3_aa: CASSVGGTGRYNSPLHF
j_call: TRBJ1-2; v_call: TRBV28; clone_size: -; d_call: -; cdr3_nt: TGTGCCAGCGAGACTACGGGGAGGGATGGCTACACCTTC; cdr3_aa: CASETTGRDGYTF
j_call: TRBJ2-2; v_call: TRBV11-2; clone_size: few; d_call: -; cdr3_nt: TGTGCCAGCAGCTTAGGGTCAGCGAACACCGGGGAGCTGTTTTTT; cdr3_aa: CASSLGSANTGELFF